This T cell receptor beta chain was sequenced in a study of blood T cell repertoires in COVID-19. Looking at the study overall: Sites across the United States, Italy and Spain contributed samples from acute and convalescent COVID-19. In each case, the material was cDNA or gDNA derived from T cells, B-cell-depleted T cells, or PBMCs.

Methods used by the authors: Amplification from reference gene primers served as the basis for estimated nucleated cell counts. Data came from immunoSEQ multiplex PCR; TCRdb stores just in-frame clones and leaves some out. D and trimming come from the DNA, and the V and J calls and clone size come from that table. The sample lists 45,000 to 60,000 clones, approximately 88% occurring once. CDR3 size: 17 residues. J lost 1 base, V lost 4 bases, and 10 bases had no gene match. CDR1 SGHTS and CDR2 YDEGEE come from the germline V gene. This sequence joins TRBV5-8 and TRBJ1-5; TRBD1 aligns across 8 bases. This clonotype originated in a human donor in a cohort sampled during active COVID-19. Material: peripheral blood. The CDR3 loop is CASSRIPQGVSNQPQHF. Here the CDR3 DNA reads TGTGCCAGCAGCCGGATCCCACAGGGGGTGAGCAATCAGCCCCAGCATTTT.